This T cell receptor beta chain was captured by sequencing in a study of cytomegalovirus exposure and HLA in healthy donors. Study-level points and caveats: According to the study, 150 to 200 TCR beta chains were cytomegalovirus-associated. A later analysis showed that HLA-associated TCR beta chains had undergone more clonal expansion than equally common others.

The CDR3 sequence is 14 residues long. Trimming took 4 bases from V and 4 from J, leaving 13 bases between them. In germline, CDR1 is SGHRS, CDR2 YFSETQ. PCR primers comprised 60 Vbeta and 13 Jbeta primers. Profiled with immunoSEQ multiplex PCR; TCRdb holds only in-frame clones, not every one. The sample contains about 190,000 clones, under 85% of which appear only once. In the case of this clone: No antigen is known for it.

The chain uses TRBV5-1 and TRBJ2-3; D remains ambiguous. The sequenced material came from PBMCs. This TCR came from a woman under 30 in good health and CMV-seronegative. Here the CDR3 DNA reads TGCGCCAGCAGCCGCGACCGAGGTGCAGATACGCAGTATTTT. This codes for CASSRDRGADTQYF. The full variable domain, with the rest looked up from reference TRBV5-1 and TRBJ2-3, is KAGVTQTPRYLIKTRGQQVTLSCSPISGHRSVSWYQQTPGQGLQFLFEYFSETQRNKGNFPGRFSGRQFSNSRSEMNVSTLELGDSALYLCASSRDRGADTQYFGPGTRLTVL.